A selection of T cell receptor beta chains follows, all from one sample in a study of precursors of human CD4 cytotoxic T cells. TCRdb re-derived calls from the reads in MiXCR, one entry per CDR3 protein. This sample has 660 or so distinct CDR3 sequences, with 15% to 20% found just once. The sequencing sample was made of memory CD4+ T cells from blood (PBMCs). The receptors were sampled from a human donor in good health. The CDR3 runs from the conserved cysteine through the conserved F or W. D genes are given only for firm matches. Size tells how often a clone was seen (once, few, many) or the class of an expanded clone, and some rows leave it out.

>TRBD2|few|TRBV12-3/TRBV12-4|TRBJ2-2
CASSLSGSSGELFF
TGTGCCAGCAGTCTCAGCGGGAGTAGCGGGGAGCTGTTTTTT
>.|large|TRBV27|TRBJ1-6
CASSLSGNSPLHF
TGTGCCAGCAGTTTATCGGGGAATTCACCCCTCCACTTT
>.|.|TRBV3-1|TRBJ2-6
CASSQGTNVLTF
TGTGCCAGCAGCCAAGGCACCAACGTCCTGACTTTC
>TRBD1|.|TRBV5-1|TRBJ2-3
CASSVSGTGGGADTQYF
TGCGCCAGCAGCGTCTCCGGGACAGGGGGCGGAGCAGATACGCAGTATTTT
>TRBD2|.|TRBV7-2|TRBJ2-3
CASSLDWASGGDTQYF
TGTGCCAGCAGCTTAGACTGGGCTAGCGGAGGAGATACGCAGTATTTT
>.|few|TRBV11-3|TRBJ2-2
CASSRGTGELFF
TGTGCCAGCAGCCGCGGAACCGGGGAGCTGTTTTTT
>.|.|TRBV18|TRBJ1-4
CASSPRAAFNEKLFF
TGTGCCAGCTCACCACGTGCGGCCTTTAATGAAAAACTGTTTTTT
>.|large|TRBV28|TRBJ2-3
CASSLFQGRADTQYF
TGTGCCAGCAGTTTATTCCAGGGCCGGGCAGATACGCAGTATTTT
>TRBD2|few|TRBV2|TRBJ2-5
CASSGTSGEKETQYF
TGTGCCAGTTCCGGGACTAGCGGGGAAAAAGAGACCCAGTACTTC
>.|.|TRBV6-4|TRBJ1-1
CATRVSHSLVEAFF
TGTGCCACCAGAGTGAGTCACTCCTTGGTTGAAGCTTTCTTT
>TRBD2|.|TRBV4-3|TRBJ2-5
CASSPYSGRIETQYF
TGCGCCAGCAGCCCGTATAGCGGGAGGATAGAGACCCAGTACTTC
>TRBD2|few|TRBV7-9|TRBJ2-1
CASSPFGLAGENEQFF
TGTGCCAGCAGCCCGTTTGGACTAGCGGGAGAAAATGAGCAGTTCTTC
>.|large|TRBV2|TRBJ1-6
CASSDWFDFRNSPLHF
TGTGCCAGCAGTGATTGGTTTGACTTCCGAAATTCACCCCTCCACTTT
>TRBD2|.|TRBV20-1|TRBJ2-3
CSARDITSGSSTDTQYF
TGCAGTGCTAGAGATATCACTAGCGGATCTAGCACAGATACGCAGTATTTT
>.|.|TRBV12-3/TRBV12-4|TRBJ2-3
CASSLRQISTDTQYF
TGTGCCAGCAGTTTGAGACAAATTAGCACAGATACGCAGTATTTT
>.|few|TRBV5-1|TRBJ2-1
CASSPRDYNEQFF
TGCGCCAGCAGCCCCCGGGACTACAATGAGCAGTTCTTC
>.|.|TRBV5-1|TRBJ2-6
CASSPGLSGANVLTF
TGCGCCAGCAGCCCCGGGCTCTCTGGGGCCAACGTCCTGACTTTC
>.|.|TRBV14|TRBJ1-3
CASSQDTGFSTIYF
TGTGCCAGCAGCCAAGATACAGGGTTCAGCACCATATATTTT
>.|.|TRBV20-1|TRBJ2-1
CSARDQGPEGNEQFF
TGCAGTGCTAGAGATCAAGGGCCAGAAGGGAATGAGCAGTTCTTC
>.|few|TRBV21-1|TRBJ2-3
CASSKEGRDGVRQDTQYF
TGTGCCAGCAGCAAAGAGGGTAGAGACGGCGTCCGTCAAGATACGCAGTATTTT
>TRBD1|.|TRBV6-2/TRBV6-3|TRBJ1-5
CASRPSGQGNQPQHF
TGTGCCAGCAGACCCTCTGGACAGGGGAATCAGCCCCAGCATTTT
>.|.|TRBV6-2/TRBV6-3|TRBJ2-6
CASSRDSLMANVLTF
TGTGCCAGCAGTAGAGACAGTCTTATGGCCAACGTCCTGACTTTC
>.|few|TRBV7-2|TRBJ2-1
CASSPRGPNEQFF
TGTGCCAGCAGCCCTCGGGGCCCCAATGAGCAGTTCTTC
>.|.|TRBV18|TRBJ1-1
CASLMESGTEAFF
TGTGCCAGCTTGATGGAAAGCGGCACTGAAGCTTTTTTT
>.|few|TRBV5-4|TRBJ2-2
CASSSDPTNTGELFF
TGTGCCAGCAGCTCCGATCCTACCAACACCGGGGAGCTGTTTTTT
>.|.|TRBV5-1|TRBJ2-6
CASSLVIDEELTF
TGCGCCAGCAGCTTGGTTATCGACGAAGAGTTGACTTTC
>.|few|TRBV7-2|TRBJ2-7
CASSSQQGSYEQYF
TGTGCCAGCAGCTCCCAACAGGGCTCCTACGAGCAGTACTTC
>.|.|TRBV5-5|TRBJ2-1
CASSLAGTPSYNEQFF
TGTGCCAGCAGCTTGGCCGGGACACCGTCCTACAATGAGCAGTTCTTC
>.|large|TRBV6-1|TRBJ1-1
CASKSGHWGTEAFF
TGTGCCAGCAAAAGTGGACACTGGGGCACTGAAGCTTTCTTT